This record looks at one TCR beta chain sequence and its context. Pregnant or lactating patients were excluded, as were those with uncontrolled infection or other autoimmune disease. The data derive from a study of T cells in Graves' hyperthyroidism and ophthalmopathy. Trimming stripped 4 bases from V and 0 bases from J, with 13 bases between. The CDR3 length is 16 residues. Germline V gene sequence: CDR1 SGHRS, CDR2 YFSETQ. TCR beta CDR3 regions were amplified from RNA transcripts. The primer set for the first-round RT-PCR of the TCR CDR3 was HTBI. TCRdb processed the multiplex PCR reads anew with MiXCR; each CDR3 protein has one entry. Among about 840,000 distinct CDR3 sequences listed, roughly 37% were seen once.

This sequence was found in a man aged 18 to 30 with Graves' hyperthyroidism. Sequenced sample: blood. This chain connects TRBV5-1 to TRBJ2-2; unclear D gene. CDR3 coding DNA: TGCGCCAGCAGCCAATGGAGAACGTCGAACACCGGGGAGCTGTTTTTT. Its translation is CASSQWRTSNTGELFF.